This paragraph covers one T cell receptor (beta chain) sequence. Its antigen is still unknown. Libraries were prepared by immunoSEQ multiplex PCR; TCRdb keeps only in-frame clonotypes and omits some of them. The data show about 12,000 clones, approximately 90% seen once. Trimming removed 4 bases from V and 3 bases from J, with 16 bases in between. The CDR3 loop spans 15 amino acids. Germline values: CDR1 ENHRY, CDR2 SYGVKD. The entry originates in a study of lymphopenia after photon versus proton radiotherapy. Broader study findings: Proton therapy kept repertoires fairly stable, unlike photons, which gained effector/memory cells. Only patients who died were analyzed for survival; proton advantage is unproven. Post-nadir diversity loss with photons came from oligoclonal expansion, particularly CD8+ Temra cells. A bigger post-nadir fall in TCR diversity correlated inversely with survival time in deceased patients.

Sequencing used peripheral blood, obtained from a patient treated with photon-based radiotherapy. This TCR derives from a man aged 60 to 69 with pancreatic cancer. The V call is TRBV10-3, the J call TRBJ2-7; D uncertain. The CDR3: CAISVNSWGRYEQYF. CDR3 nucleotide sequence: TGTGCCATCAGTGTGAACTCCTGGGGTCGCTACGAGCAGTACTTC.